This TCR beta chain stems from a study of T cell responses to AZD1222 COVID-19 vaccine (dated by TCRdb to 2020 to 2022). Study-level background: A total of approximately 230 trial participants underwent TCR sequencing, of whom 207 received two doses of AZD1222 and some 25 received two doses of the MenACWY control vaccine. Trial participants were enrolled by age into 18-55, 56-69 and 70-plus year subgroups, with about 150, 28 and 57 TCR-sequenced participants respectively.

Note on this clone: Its cognate antigen has yet to be identified. No base-level quality is on record; no much larger clone is a single base apart.

The CDR3 regions of human TCRbeta chains were analyzed by immunosequencing. From the authors' description of their analysis: TCRs in the repertoires were compared against a reference library of SARS-CoV-2-specific TCRs that had been generated with the MIRA antigen-specificity platform. Breadth was defined as the fraction of unique TCRs that were SARS-CoV-2-associated, and depth was defined as the fraction of total T cells that were SARS-CoV-2-associated. Using the MIRA data, each spike-specific TCR was mapped to the spike region that the TCR reacts to and placed in a CD4 or CD8 class. Log10-transformed breadth and depth values were compared by one-way ANOVA with Sidak's multiple comparisons tests. Held by TCRdb, this immuneACCESS table contains in-frame sequences only and omits some clones. Under half of the omission traces to an unresolved V gene where checked; the cause of the rest is unknown. The DNA gave D and trimming, while V, J and clone size come from that table. The sample table contains about 270,000 clones; only one count was recorded for almost 95% of them. The top ten clonotypes cover approximately 0.52% of the sample.

The sample's time point label, in plain terms: about 28 days (+/-7) after the second vaccine dose. AZD1222 recipients with second doses at about 4 weeks or about 12 weeks were pooled, because spike-specific TCR depth and breadth did not differ between schedules. The vaccinee samples were drawn from two UK trials, COV001 and COV002, one of which was a single-blind randomized controlled phase 2/3 trial testing AZD1222 (ChAdOx1 nCoV-19) in healthy adults. For TCRbeta chain sequencing, PBMC samples were collected from trial participants at day 0 and at day 28 after the second dose. The investigation overall reported the following: The vaccine-associated CD4 TCRs covered the entire spike protein, and the dominant responses fell in regions 160-218 and 743-854. Because no day 14 peak-response samples were available, repertoires were characterized only after the peak T cell response. In the small 56-69-year group, the increase in depth fell short of significance, most likely because of low power. Only five to seven AZD1222 recipients were SARS-CoV-2 seropositive at baseline, limiting conclusions about previously exposed vaccinees. After two AZD1222 doses, both the breadth and the depth of spike-specific TCRs were significantly higher than at day 0 and than in MenACWY recipients. Reportedly, almost half of the unique spike-specific TCRs recognized epitopes lying outside the regions that are mutated in the B.1.351 and B.1.1.7 variants. Most participants were white British and females outnumbered males, and the authors suggested that clonal diversity may have been underestimated.

The material was peripheral blood, obtained 28 days after the second AZD1222 dose. The clonotype was recovered from an adult who received the AZD1222 COVID-19 vaccine.

At the DNA level, the sequence is TGTGCCAGCACTTCGACAGGGGAAGGCTATGGCTACACCTTC. The encoded protein is CASTSTGEGYGYTF. The V and J genes are TRBV6-5 and TRBJ1-2; 8 of the junction bases match TRBD1. Taken from cysteine to phenylalanine, the CDR3 has 14 residues. The sequence is cut down to CDR3 DNA, 42 bases in frame from base 1. V is cut back by 7 bases and J by 4 bases, with 8 bases in the junction unmatched. CDR1 is given as MNHEY and CDR2 as SVGAGI, both from the germline V gene.